Presented here are 26 T cell receptor beta chains from one specimen sequenced in a study of T cell responses to AZD1222 COVID-19 vaccine (dated by TCRdb to the early 2020s). The sample's time point label, in plain terms: baseline before first vaccination. The method was the immunoSEQ multiplex PCR assay. The clones in this table, taken by TCRdb from immuneACCESS, are in-frame only. Not every clone is retained; where verified, under half of the shortfall comes from an unresolved V gene, and the cause of the rest is unknown. This sample lists around 150,000 clones; roughly 92% were detected once. The ten largest clones add up to about 1.5% of the sample. This specimen consisted of peripheral blood, obtained on day 0 of AZD1222 vaccination. The receptor source for this set is an adult in good health.

The chain carries TRBV7-2 and TRBJ1-4; D call uncertain. CDR1 SGHTA and CDR2 FQGNSA come from the germline V gene. Trimming stripped 4 bases from V and 0 bases from J, with 15 bases between. The CDR3 sequence is 17 residues long. CDR3 in amino acids: CASSSRTEVATNEKLFF. In DNA, the CDR3 is TGTGCCAGCAGCTCTCGGACGGAAGTTGCAACTAATGAAAAACTGTTTTTT.

This clone was seen once. The rearrangement uses TRBV7-9 and TRBJ2-7; D might be TRBD1 or TRBD2, each matching 5 bases. The CDR3 contains 15 residues. V was cut by 7 bases and J by 0 bases, with 16 bases left in between. Germline lookup yields CDR1 SEHNR and CDR2 FQNEAQ (reference sequence). In DNA form, the CDR3 reads TGTGCCAGCACCCCTTTTGGGGACCGCTCCTACGAGCAGTACTTC. Protein sequence: CASTPFGDRSYEQYF.

The chain couples TRBV2 to TRBJ1-1, with D possibly being TRBD1 (6 bases). Per the germline V gene, CDR1 is SNHLY and CDR2 is FYNNEI. The CDR3 is made up of 17 amino acids. V lost 1 base to trimming and J lost 4 bases, with 19 bases between them. DNA for the CDR3: TGTGCCAGCAGTGAAGGTTTGGACAGAGGAGGGGGCACTGAAGCTTTCTTT. It yields the protein CASSEGLDRGGGTEAFF. The full variable domain, rest sourced from reference TRBV2 and TRBJ1-1, is EPEVTQTPSHQVTQMGQEVILRCVPISNHLYFYWYRQILGQKVEFLVSFYNNEISEKSEIFDDQFSVERPDGSNFTLKIRSTKLEDSAMYFCASSEGLDRGGGTEAFFGQGTRLTVV.

The chain combines TRBV11-2 with TRBJ1-2; D is undetermined. This CDR3 comprises 14 residues. Trimming removed 3 bases at V and 1 base at J, with 9 bases between. From germline, CDR1 is SGHAT and CDR2 FQNNGV. CDR3 DNA sequence: TGTGCCAGCAGCTTCGAGGGAGATAACTATGGCTACACCTTC. Its translation: CASSFEGDNYGYTF. Supplemented by reference TRBV11-2 and TRBJ1-2, the full variable domain reads EAGVAQSPRYKIIEKRQSVAFWCNPISGHATLYWYQQILGQGPKLLIQFQNNGVVDDSQLPKDRFSAERLKGVDSTLKIQPAKLEDSAVYLCASSFEGDNYGYTFGSGTRLTVV.

The CDR3 loop is CASSPGMGTEAFF. In DNA form, the CDR3 reads TGTGCCAGCTCTCCCGGAATGGGGACTGAAGCTTTCTTT. This rearrangement joins TRBV2 to TRBJ1-1, with D unresolved. The V and J ends lost 8 bases and 5 bases respectively, with 15 bases between them. Germline V gene sequence: CDR1 SNHLY, CDR2 FYNNEI. CDR3 length equals 13 residues.

The chain uses TRBV5-4 and TRBJ2-7; D is perhaps TRBD2 (7 bases). V gave up 3 bases and J gave up 3 bases, with 16 bases separating them. The CDR3 is made up of 15 amino acids. The V gene's germline CDR1 is SGHNT and CDR2 YYREEE (reference sequence). The CDR3 protein is CASSYRGGGDYEQYF. The CDR3 region has the DNA TGTGCCAGCAGCTACCGCGGAGGGGGGGACTACGAGCAGTACTTC.

This rearrangement joins TRBV16 to TRBJ1-4; D is unresolved. The CDR3 totals 14 residues. Germline V gene data show CDR1 as KGHSY and CDR2 as FQNENV. The V end was cut by 6 bases, the J end by 0 bases, with 8 bases between. The CDR3 reads CASRRPATNEKLFF. DNA for the CDR3: TGTGCCAGCAGACGCCCAGCAACTAATGAAAAACTGTTTTTT.

This clone was found a few times. The chain couples TRBV2 to TRBJ1-3; D is ambiguous. Trimming left V 1 base short and J 2 bases short, with 6 bases between. This CDR3 region has 14 residues. Germline values: CDR1 SNHLY, CDR2 FYNNEI. The DNA of the CDR3 is TGTGCCAGCAGTGAAGGGGGAGCTGGAAACACCATATATTTT. This gives the protein CASSEGGAGNTIYF.

This chain connects TRBV3-1 (or the pseudogene TRBV3-2) to TRBJ1-1, with 9 bases lining up with TRBD1. The germline CDR1 and CDR2 sequences are LGHDT and YNNKEL (reference sequence). The J segment lost 5 bases and the V segment lost 1 base, leaving 11 bases of the junction unmatched. The CDR3 is 17 residues long. The CDR3 sequence is CASSQALGQGSGTEAFF. The CDR3 DNA reads TGTGCCAGCAGCCAAGCTTTGGGACAGGGCTCTGGGACTGAAGCTTTCTTT.

As DNA, the CDR3 is TGTGCCAGCAGCCAAGGGGTAGCGGGGGCCGGGACGCAGTATTTT. Translated: CASSQGVAGAGTQYF. The rearrangement uses TRBV3-1 (or the pseudogene TRBV3-2) and TRBJ2-3; 9 nucleotides line up with TRBD2. V shed 1 base and J 9 bases; nucleotides not matched to a gene: 8. Per germline, CDR1 LGHDT and CDR2 YNNKEL (reference sequence). The CDR3 length is 15 residues.

The J gene is TRBJ1-6, the V gene TRBV19, with no clear D. The CDR3 consists of 15 residues. V lost 3 bases and J lost 7, with 13 bases in between. Per germline, CDR1 LNHDA and CDR2 SQIVND (reference sequence). This CDR3 reads CASSIGRESNSPLHF. The CDR3 nucleotides are TGTGCCAGTAGTATTGGTAGGGAAAGCAATTCACCCCTCCACTTT.

The chain couples TRBV4-1 to TRBJ1-2; D is possibly TRBD1 (5 bases). The V end was cut by 6 bases, the J end by 4 bases, with 12 bases between. CDR3 length equals 13 residues. Germline values: CDR1 MGHRA, CDR2 YSYEKL. CDR3 nucleotide sequence: TGCGCCAGCAGAAGGGGTATGGGCTATGGCTACACCTTC. Translating gives CASRRGMGYGYTF.

V and J are TRBV11-2 and TRBJ1-4; D call uncertain. CDR3 size: 15 residues. From germline, CDR1 is SGHAT and CDR2 FQNNGV. V lost 4 bases, J lost 8 bases, and 17 bases lay in between. CDR3 nucleotides: TGTGCCAGCAGCTCCCCTTCTACCTTGGCGGAAAAACTGTTTTTT. This translates into CASSSPSTLAEKLFF.

The CDR3 DNA follows: TGTGCCAGTAGTACAACAGGGCCCTATGGCTACACCTTC. Translated: CASSTTGPYGYTF. This chain connects TRBV19 to TRBJ1-2, with a possible D match to TRBD1 (6 bases). Trimming cost V 4 bases and J 4 bases, with 10 bases left between them. Germline V gives CDR1 LNHDA, CDR2 SQIVND (reference sequence). CDR3 length: 13 amino acids.

The chain carries TRBV24-1 and TRBJ2-1; 8 bases fit TRBD1. CDR1 is KGHDR, CDR2 SFDVKD, per germline. This CDR3 has 13 residues. Germline trimming cut 6 bases from V and 8 bases from J; bases unmatched to any gene: 5. The CDR3 nucleotides read TGTGCCACCAGTAGGTCAGGGGGCGATGAGCAGTTCTTC. This gives the protein CATSRSGGDEQFF.

The chain has TRBV11-2 and TRBJ1-1; D remains unclear. In germline, CDR1 is SGHAT, CDR2 FQNNGV. Trimming stripped 4 bases from V and 6 bases from J, with 12 bases between. The CDR3 is 13 residues long. CDR3 nucleotide sequence: TGTGCCAGCAGCTCTTTTCGGGTGGCTGAAGCTTTCTTT. It is translated as CASSSFRVAEAFF. The variable domain in full, completed from reference TRBV11-2 and TRBJ1-1, reads EAGVAQSPRYKIIEKRQSVAFWCNPISGHATLYWYQQILGQGPKLLIQFQNNGVVDDSQLPKDRFSAERLKGVDSTLKIQPAKLEDSAVYLCASSSFRVAEAFFGQGTRLTVV.

The count of this clone is one. The chain combines TRBV27 with TRBJ1-2, with D perhaps matching TRBD1 (5 bases). Trimming cost V 5 bases and J 3 bases, with 13 bases left between them. Germline V gene data show CDR1 as MNHEY and CDR2 as SMNVEV (reference sequence). The CDR3 contains 14 residues. DNA for the CDR3: TGTGCCAGCAGTCTAGCCCCGGGACACTATGGCTACACCTTC. Amino acids: CASSLAPGHYGYTF.

This clone appeared a few times. CDR3 region: CASSPQTEGDQPQHF. CDR3 coding DNA: TGTGCCAGCAGTCCCCAGACAGAGGGGGATCAGCCCCAGCATTTT. This rearrangement joins TRBV28 to TRBJ1-5; D is perhaps TRBD1 (6 bases). The CDR3 has 15 amino acids. The V gene's germline CDR1 is MDHEN and CDR2 SYDVKM. V was shortened by 5 bases and J by 5 bases, with 16 bases between the two germline ends.

The chain has TRBV6-4 and TRBJ2-1, with 9 positions matching TRBD2. V shed 6 bases and J 10 bases; nucleotides not matched to a gene: 10. This CDR3 has 14 residues. Per the germline V gene, CDR1 is MRHNA and CDR2 is SNTAGT. This CDR3 reads CASSVAGVSSEQFF. For the CDR3, the DNA is TGTGCCAGCAGCGTAGCGGGAGTGTCGTCCGAGCAGTTCTTC.

This clone has a single count. The chain joins TRBV5-5 to TRBJ2-1, with TRBD2 matching over 12 bases. The CDR3 contains 16 residues. V lost 4 bases and J lost 4; bases outside the gene matches: 6. Looked up from germline, CDR1 is SGHKS and CDR2 is YYEKEE (reference sequence). This chain's CDR3 is CASSTRTSGIYNEQFF. The CDR3 DNA sequence: TGTGCCAGCAGCACCCGGACTAGCGGGATTTACAATGAGCAGTTCTTC.

The V call is TRBV6-5, the J call TRBJ1-6; D gene uncertain. This CDR3 is 15 amino acids long. V lost 6 bases to trimming and J lost 0 bases, with 9 bases between them. Germline lookup yields CDR1 MNHEY and CDR2 SVGAGI. This chain's CDR3 is CASSLESSYNSPLHF. In DNA form, the CDR3 reads TGTGCCAGCAGCTTGGAGAGCTCCTATAATTCACCCCTCCACTTT.

The chain combines TRBV12-3 or TRBV12-4 with TRBJ1-2; 8 bases agree with TRBD1. The CDR3 extends over 13 amino acids. The V segment lost 2 bases and the J segment 6 bases; nucleotides outside the gene matches: 2. This CDR3 reads CASSLRQGHGYTF. In DNA form, the CDR3 reads TGTGCCAGCAGTTTAAGACAGGGGCATGGCTACACCTTC.

The genes are TRBV4-3 and TRBJ2-1, with 10 positions matching TRBD1. This CDR3 region has 16 residues. Losses at the gene ends were 0 bases for V and 4 bases for J; bases not matched to a gene: 3. Looked up from germline, CDR1 is LGHNA and CDR2 is YSLEER. CDR3 amino acids: CASSQETGGTYNEQFF. DNA for the CDR3: TGCGCCAGCAGCCAAGAGACAGGGGGCACGTACAATGAGCAGTTCTTC.

This chain connects TRBV12-3 or TRBV12-4 to TRBJ2-1; D gene uncertain. This CDR3 contains 10 residues. V shed 5 bases and J shed 10 bases, with 6 bases lying between them. CDR3 sequence reads: CASSGREQFF. Written as DNA, the CDR3 is TGTGCCAGCAGTGGCCGGGAGCAGTTCTTC.

V and J are TRBV5-5 and TRBJ2-7; D possibly matches TRBD1 or TRBD2 (5 bases each). Germline-derived CDR1 and CDR2 are SGHKS and YYEKEE (reference sequence). V was cut by 4 bases and J by 1 base, with 15 bases left in between. There are 15 residues in the CDR3. The CDR3, as DNA: TGTGCCAGCAGCGCTCCGGGACGGACATCCTACGAGCAGTACTTC. This sequence encodes CASSAPGRTSYEQYF. Full variable domain (remainder filled in from reference TRBV5-5 and TRBJ2-7): DAGVTQSPTHLIKTRGQQVTLRCSPISGHKSVSWYQQVLGQGPQFIFQYYEKEERGRGNFPDRFSARQFPNYSSELNVNALLLGDSALYLCASSAPGRTSYEQYFGPGTRLTVT.

The chain carries TRBV30 and TRBJ1-3; no clear D gene. The CDR3 runs to 14 residues. Germline V lookup: CDR1 GTSNPN, CDR2 SVGIG (reference sequence). V was shortened by 4 bases and J by 0 bases, with 10 bases between the two germline ends. CDR3 amino acids: CAWNGPLSGNTIYF. For the CDR3, the DNA is TGTGCCTGGAATGGCCCCCTCTCTGGAAACACCATATATTTT.